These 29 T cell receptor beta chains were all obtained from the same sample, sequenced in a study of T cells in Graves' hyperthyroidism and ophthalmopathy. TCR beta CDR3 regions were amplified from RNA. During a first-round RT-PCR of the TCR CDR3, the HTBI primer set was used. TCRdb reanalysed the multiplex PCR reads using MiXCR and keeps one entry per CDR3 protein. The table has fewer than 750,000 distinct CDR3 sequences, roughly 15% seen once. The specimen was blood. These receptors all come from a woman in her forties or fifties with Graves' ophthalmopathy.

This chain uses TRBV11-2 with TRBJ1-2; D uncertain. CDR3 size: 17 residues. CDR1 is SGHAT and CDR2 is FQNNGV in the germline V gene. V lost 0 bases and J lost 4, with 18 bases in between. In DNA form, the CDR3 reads TGTGCCAGCAGCTTAGACGGGTCGTGGGGAGGAGGCTATGGCTACACCTTC. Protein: CASSLDGSWGGGYGYTF.

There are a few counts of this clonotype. The CDR3 sequence: CASSSGLAGGAQYF. The CDR3 region has the DNA TGTGCCAGCAGCTCTGGACTAGCGGGAGGAGCCCAGTACTTC. The chain joins TRBV7-9 to TRBJ2-5; 14 bases map to TRBD2. V lost 4 bases, J lost 9 bases, and 4 bases stayed unmatched. This CDR3 is built from 14 residues. CDR1 SEHNR and CDR2 FQNEAQ come from the germline V gene (reference sequence).

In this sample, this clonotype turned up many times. The CDR3 protein is CASRKSGQSNTGELFF. The CDR3 bases are TGCGCCAGCAGAAAGTCGGGACAGTCGAACACCGGGGAGCTGTTTTTT. The rearrangement joins TRBV5-1 to TRBJ2-2, with 7 bases fitting TRBD1. CDR3 length equals 16 residues. Losses at the gene ends were 5 bases for V and 0 bases for J; bases not matched to a gene: 7. Germline V lookup: CDR1 SGHRS, CDR2 YFSETQ.

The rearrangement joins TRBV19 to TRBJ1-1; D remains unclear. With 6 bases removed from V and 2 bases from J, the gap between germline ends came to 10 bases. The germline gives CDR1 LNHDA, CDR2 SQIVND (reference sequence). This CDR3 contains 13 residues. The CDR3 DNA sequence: TGTGCCAGTAGAAACGGAAGAAACACTGAAGCTTTCTTT. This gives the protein CASRNGRNTEAFF.

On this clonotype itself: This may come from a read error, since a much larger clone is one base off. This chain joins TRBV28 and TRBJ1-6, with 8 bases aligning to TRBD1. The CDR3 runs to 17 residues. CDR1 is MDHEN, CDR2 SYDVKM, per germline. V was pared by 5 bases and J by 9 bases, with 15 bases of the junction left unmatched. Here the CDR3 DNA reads TGTGCCAGCAGTGCCACCCGCGACGGGACAGGCCTTTCACCCCTCCACTTT. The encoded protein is CASSATRDGTGLSPLHF.

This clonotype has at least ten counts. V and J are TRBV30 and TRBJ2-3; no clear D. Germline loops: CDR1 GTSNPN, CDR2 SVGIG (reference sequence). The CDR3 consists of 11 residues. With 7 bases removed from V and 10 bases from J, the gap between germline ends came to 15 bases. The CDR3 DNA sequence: TGTGCCTCAGACCCCCAGCGTCCGCAGTATTTT. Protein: CASDPQRPQYF.

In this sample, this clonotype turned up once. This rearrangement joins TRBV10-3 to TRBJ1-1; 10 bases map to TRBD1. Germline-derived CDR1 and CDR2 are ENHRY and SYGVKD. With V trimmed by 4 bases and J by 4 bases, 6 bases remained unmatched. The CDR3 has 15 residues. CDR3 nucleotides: TGTGCCATCAGTGTGGACAGGGGGTTTGTCACTGAAGCTTTCTTT. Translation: CAISVDRGFVTEAFF.

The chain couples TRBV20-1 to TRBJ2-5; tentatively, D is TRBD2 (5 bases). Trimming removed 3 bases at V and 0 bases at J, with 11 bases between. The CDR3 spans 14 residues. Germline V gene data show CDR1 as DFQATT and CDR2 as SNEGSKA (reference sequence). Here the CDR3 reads CSARKTTNQETQYF. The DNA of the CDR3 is TGCAGTGCTAGGAAGACTACCAACCAAGAGACCCAGTACTTC.

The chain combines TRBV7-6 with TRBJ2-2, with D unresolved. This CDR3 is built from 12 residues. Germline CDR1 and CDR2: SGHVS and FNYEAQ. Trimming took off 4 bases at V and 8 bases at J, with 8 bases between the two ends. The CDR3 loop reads CASSSPMGELFF. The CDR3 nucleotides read TGTGCCAGCAGCTCCCCGATGGGGGAGCTGTTTTTT.

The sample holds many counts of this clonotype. The CDR3 DNA reads TGTGCCAGCAGTTTTGCGGGAGGACAGGTGGGGAACATTCAGTACTTC. As protein: CASSFAGGQVGNIQYF. The V gene is TRBV28, the J gene TRBJ2-4; D is possibly TRBD2 (8 bases). Germline CDR1 and CDR2: MDHEN and SYDVKM. This CDR3 comprises 16 residues. Trimming removed 3 bases at V and 7 bases at J, with 19 bases between.

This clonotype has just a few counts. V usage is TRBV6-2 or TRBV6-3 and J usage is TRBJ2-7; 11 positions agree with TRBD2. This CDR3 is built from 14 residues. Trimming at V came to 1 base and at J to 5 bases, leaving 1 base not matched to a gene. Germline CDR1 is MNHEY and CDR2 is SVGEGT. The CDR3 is CASSYFSGRDEQYF. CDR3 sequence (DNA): TGTGCCAGCAGTTACTTTAGCGGGAGGGACGAGCAGTACTTC.

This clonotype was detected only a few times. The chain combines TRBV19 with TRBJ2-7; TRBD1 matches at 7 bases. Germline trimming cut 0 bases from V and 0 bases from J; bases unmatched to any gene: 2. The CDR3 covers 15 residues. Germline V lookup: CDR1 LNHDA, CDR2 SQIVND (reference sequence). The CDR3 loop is CASSIEGTVSYEQYF. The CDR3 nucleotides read TGTGCCAGTAGTATAGAAGGGACAGTCTCCTACGAGCAGTACTTC.

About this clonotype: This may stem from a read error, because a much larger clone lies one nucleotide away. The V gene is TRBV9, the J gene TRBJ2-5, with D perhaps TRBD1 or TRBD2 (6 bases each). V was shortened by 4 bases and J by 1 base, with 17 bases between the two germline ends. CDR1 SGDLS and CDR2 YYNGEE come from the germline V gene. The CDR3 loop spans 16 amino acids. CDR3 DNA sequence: TGTGCCAGCAGCTTAGTGTCCTGGGGGGCCCAAGAGACCCAGTACTTC. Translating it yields CASSLVSWGAQETQYF.

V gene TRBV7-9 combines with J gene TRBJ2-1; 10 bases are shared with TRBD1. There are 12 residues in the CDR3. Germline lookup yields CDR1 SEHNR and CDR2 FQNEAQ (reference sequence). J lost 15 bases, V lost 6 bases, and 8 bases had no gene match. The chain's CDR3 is CASRSGTGEVFF. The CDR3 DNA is TGTGCCAGCAGGTCCGGGACAGGGGAAGTGTTCTTC.

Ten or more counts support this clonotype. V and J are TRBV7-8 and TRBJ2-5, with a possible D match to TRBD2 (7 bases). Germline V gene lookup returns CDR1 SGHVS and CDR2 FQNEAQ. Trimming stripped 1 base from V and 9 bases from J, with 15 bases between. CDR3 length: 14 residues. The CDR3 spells CASSLGFAGAAQYF. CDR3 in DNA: TGTGCCAGCAGCTTAGGATTTGCGGGGGCGGCCCAGTACTTC.

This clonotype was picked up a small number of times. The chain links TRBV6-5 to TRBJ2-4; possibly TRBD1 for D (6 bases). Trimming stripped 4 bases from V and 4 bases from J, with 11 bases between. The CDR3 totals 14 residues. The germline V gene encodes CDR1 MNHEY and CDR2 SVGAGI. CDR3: CASSFGTQKNIQYF. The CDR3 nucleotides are TGTGCCAGCAGTTTCGGGACACAGAAAAACATTCAGTACTTC.

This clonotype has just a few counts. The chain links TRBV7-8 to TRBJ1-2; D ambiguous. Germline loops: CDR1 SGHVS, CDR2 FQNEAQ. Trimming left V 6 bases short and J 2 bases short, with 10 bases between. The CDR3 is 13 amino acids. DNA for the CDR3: TGTGCCAGCAGTGTGGCACGGAACTATGGCTACACCTTC. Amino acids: CASSVARNYGYTF.

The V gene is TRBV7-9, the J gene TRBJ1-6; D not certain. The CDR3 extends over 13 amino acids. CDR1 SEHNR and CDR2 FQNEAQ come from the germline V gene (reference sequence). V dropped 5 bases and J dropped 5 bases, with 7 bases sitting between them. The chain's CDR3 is CASSTANNSPLHF. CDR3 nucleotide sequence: TGTGCCAGCAGCACAGCAAATAATTCACCCCTCCACTTT. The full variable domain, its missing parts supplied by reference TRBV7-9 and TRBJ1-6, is DTGVSQNPRHKITKRGQNVTFRCDPISEHNRLYWYRQTLGQGPEFLTYFQNEAQLEKSRLLSDRFSAERPKGSFSTLEIQRTEQGDSAMYLCASSTANNSPLHFGNGTRLTVT.

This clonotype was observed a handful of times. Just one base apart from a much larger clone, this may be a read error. The CDR3 DNA follows: TGTGCCGGCAGTTTCGCTGAGGGCAGGGTAAACACTGAAGCTTTCTTT. Its protein product is CAGSFAEGRVNTEAFF. This sequence joins TRBV28 and TRBJ1-1, with D perhaps matching TRBD1 (5 bases). CDR1 and CDR2 (germline): MDHEN, SYDVKM. The CDR3 totals 16 residues.

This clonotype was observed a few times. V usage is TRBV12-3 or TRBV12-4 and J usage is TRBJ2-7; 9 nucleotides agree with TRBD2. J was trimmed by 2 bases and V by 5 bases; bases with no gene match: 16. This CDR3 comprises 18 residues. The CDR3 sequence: CASSEGGSSGKITYEQYF. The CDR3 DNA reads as TGTGCCAGCAGTGAAGGGGGGTCTAGCGGGAAAATAACCTACGAGCAGTACTTC.

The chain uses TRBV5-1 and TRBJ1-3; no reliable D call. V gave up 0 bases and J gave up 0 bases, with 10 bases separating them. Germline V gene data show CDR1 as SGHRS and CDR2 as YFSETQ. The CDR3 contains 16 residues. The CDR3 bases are TGCGCCAGCAGCTTGGCCGAACATAACTCTGGAAACACCATATATTTT. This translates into CASSLAEHNSGNTIYF.

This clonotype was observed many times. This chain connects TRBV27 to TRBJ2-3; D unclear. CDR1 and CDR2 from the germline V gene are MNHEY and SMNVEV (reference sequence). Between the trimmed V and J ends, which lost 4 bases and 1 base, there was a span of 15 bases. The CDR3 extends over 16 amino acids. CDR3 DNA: TGTGCCAGCAGTTCCGGACGTCTTAGGCGCACAGATACGCAGTATTTT. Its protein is CASSSGRLRRTDTQYF.

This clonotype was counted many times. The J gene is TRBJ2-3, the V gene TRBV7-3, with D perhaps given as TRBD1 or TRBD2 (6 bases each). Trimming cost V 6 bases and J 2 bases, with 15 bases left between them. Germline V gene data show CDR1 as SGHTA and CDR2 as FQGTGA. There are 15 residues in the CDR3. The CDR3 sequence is CASRGRTEHTDTQYF. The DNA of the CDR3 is TGTGCCAGCAGGGGGAGGACAGAACACACAGATACGCAGTATTTT.

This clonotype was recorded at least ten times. As DNA, the CDR3 is TGTGCCAGCAGCCGGAGGACCTCGGGGACCGGGGAGCTGTTTTTT. Protein sequence: CASSRRTSGTGELFF. The J gene is TRBJ2-2, the V gene TRBV7-8; D is possibly TRBD2 (5 bases). The CDR3 runs to 15 residues. Germline loops: CDR1 SGHVS, CDR2 FQNEAQ. V dropped 5 bases and J dropped 5 bases, with 15 bases sitting between them.

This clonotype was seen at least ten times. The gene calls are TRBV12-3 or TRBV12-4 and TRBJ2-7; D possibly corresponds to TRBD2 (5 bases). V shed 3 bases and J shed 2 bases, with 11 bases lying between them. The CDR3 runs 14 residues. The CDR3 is CASSFRRATYEQYF. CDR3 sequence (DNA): TGTGCCAGCAGTTTTAGGCGGGCCACCTACGAGCAGTACTTC.

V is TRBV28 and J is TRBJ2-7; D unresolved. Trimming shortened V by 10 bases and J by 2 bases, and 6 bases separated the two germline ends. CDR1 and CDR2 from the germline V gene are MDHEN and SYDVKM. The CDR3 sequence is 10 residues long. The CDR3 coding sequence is TGTGCCACCAAAACCTACGAGCAGTACTTC. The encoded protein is CATKTYEQYF.

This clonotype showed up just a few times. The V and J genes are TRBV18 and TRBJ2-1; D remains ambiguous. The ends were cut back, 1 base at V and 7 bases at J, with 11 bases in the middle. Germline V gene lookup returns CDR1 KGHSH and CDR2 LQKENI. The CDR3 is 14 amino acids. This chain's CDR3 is CASSPQGQLNEQFF. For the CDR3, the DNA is TGTGCCAGCTCACCACAGGGTCAGTTGAATGAGCAGTTCTTC.

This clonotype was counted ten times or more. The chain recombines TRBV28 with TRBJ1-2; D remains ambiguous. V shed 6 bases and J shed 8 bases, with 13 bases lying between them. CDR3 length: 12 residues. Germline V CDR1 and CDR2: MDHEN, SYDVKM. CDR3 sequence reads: CASSPVGSGYTF. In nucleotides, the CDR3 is TGTGCCAGCAGCCCAGTAGGGAGCGGCTACACCTTC.

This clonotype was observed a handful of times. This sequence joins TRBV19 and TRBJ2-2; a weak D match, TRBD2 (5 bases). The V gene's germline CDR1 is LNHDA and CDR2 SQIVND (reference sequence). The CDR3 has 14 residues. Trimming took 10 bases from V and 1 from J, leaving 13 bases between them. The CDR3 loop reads CATTLGVNTGELFF. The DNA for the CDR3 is TGTGCCACCACATTGGGAGTGAACACCGGGGAGCTGTTTTTT.